These 31 T cell receptor beta chains share one sample of origin, sequenced in a study of T-cell reconstitution after alpha-beta-depleted transplantation in children. Their antigen targets remain unknown. Study results and caveats: Most T-cell counts and diversity one year after the transplant came from T cells that were newly produced.

Preparation of the TCRbeta library was carried out with unique molecular identifiers. TCRdb recomputed calls from the PCR reads with MiXCR, one row per CDR3 protein. The data contain hundreds of thousands of distinct CDR3 sequences, 6.5% to 9% of them seen just once; the ten biggest clones take up around 10%. The input for sequencing was peripheral blood, taken 360 days after TCRalphabeta/CD19-depleted stem cell transplant. Receptors were obtained from a female patient aged 2 to 10 who had a stem cell transplant for Fanconi anemia, so the T cells may come from the graft donor.

This clonotype was picked up many times. The chain recombines TRBV7-9 with TRBJ2-3; D is uncertain. V lost 6 bases, J lost 4 bases, and 5 bases lay in between. In germline, CDR1 is SEHNR, CDR2 FQNEAQ (reference sequence). The CDR3 sequence is 11 residues long. This chain's CDR3 is CASSPPDTQYF. The CDR3 coding sequence is TGTGCCAGCAGTCCCCCAGATACGCAGTATTTT. Together with reference TRBV7-9 and TRBJ2-3, the CDR3 gives the full variable domain: DTGVSQNPRHKITKRGQNVTFRCDPISEHNRLYWYRQTLGQGPEFLTYFQNEAQLEKSRLLSDRFSAERPKGSFSTLEIQRTEQGDSAMYLCASSPPDTQYFGPGTRLTVL.

The sample holds a few counts of this clonotype. The V gene is TRBV6-2 or TRBV6-3, the J gene TRBJ2-7; 11 nucleotides align to TRBD1. Germline trimming cut 6 bases from V and 6 bases from J; bases unmatched to any gene: 10. This CDR3 is 15 amino acids long. Germline CDR1 and CDR2: MNHEY and SVGEGT. This CDR3 reads CASRPLGQGAREQYV. CDR3 sequence (DNA): TGTGCCAGCAGACCACTCGGACAGGGGGCACGCGAGCAGTACGTC.

V usage is TRBV15 and J usage is TRBJ2-1; D possibly corresponds to TRBD1 (6 bases). The germline CDR1 and CDR2 sequences are LNHNV and YYDKDF (reference sequence). Trimming pared 0 bases from V and 8 bases from J, leaving 14 bases between. The CDR3 length is 15 residues. The CDR3 nucleotides read TGTGCCACCAGCAGAGAAGAGGGGGATTTTGATGAGCAGTTCTTC. Amino acid sequence: CATSREEGDFDEQFF.

Many counts were recorded for this clonotype. The junction shows a germline mismatch at one end, possibly a read error. The chain links TRBV5-1 to TRBJ2-5, with a possible D match to TRBD2 (6 bases). This CDR3 has 12 amino acids. The germline CDR1 and CDR2 sequences are SGHRS and YFSETQ. The CDR3 reads CASSPGGETQYF. For the CDR3, the DNA is TGTGCCAGCAGTCCAGGAGGGGAGACCCAGTACTTC.

This clonotype was recorded many times. The rearrangement joins TRBV13 to TRBJ1-2, with D uncertain. The V end lost 0 bases, the J end lost 4 bases, and 12 bases lay between the germline ends. CDR1 PRHDT and CDR2 FYEKMQ come from the germline V gene (reference sequence). CDR3 length: 15 residues. CDR3 DNA: TGTGCCAGCAGCTTAGGGGATTCGGCGGGCTATGGCTACACCTTC. Its protein is CASSLGDSAGYGYTF.

This clonotype was seen at least ten times. The chain couples TRBV12-3 or TRBV12-4 to TRBJ2-7; no clear D gene. This CDR3 is built from 12 residues. Trimming stripped 3 bases from V and 10 bases from J, with 13 bases between. The chain's CDR3 is CASSFSLLEQYF. As DNA, the CDR3 is TGTGCCAGCAGTTTCAGTCTACTTGAACAGTACTTC.

The sample holds many counts of this clonotype. The V and J genes are TRBV7-6 and TRBJ2-1; D not resolved. Germline CDR1 is SGHVS and CDR2 is FNYEAQ. CDR3 length equals 15 residues. The V gene lost 0 bases and the J gene lost 4 bases, with 10 bases spanning the gap. CDR3 in amino acids: CASSLAHSSYNEQFF. CDR3 bases: TGTGCCAGCAGCTTAGCGCACAGTTCATACAATGAGCAGTTCTTC. Full variable domain (missing parts from reference TRBV7-6 and TRBJ2-1): GAGVSQSPRYKVTKRGQDVALRCDPISGHVSLYWYRQALGQGPEFLTYFNYEAQQDKSGLPNDRFSAERPEGSISTLTIQRTEQRDSAMYRCASSLAHSSYNEQFFGPGTRLTVL.

This chain uses TRBV28 with TRBJ1-1; tentative D call: TRBD1 (5 bases). V dropped 7 bases and J dropped 2 bases, with 14 bases sitting between them. CDR1 is MDHEN and CDR2 is SYDVKM in the germline V gene. The CDR3 length is 14 residues. Here the CDR3 DNA reads TGTGCCAGCAACCGCTCGGGGCCTAACACTGAAGCTTTCTTT. Its protein is CASNRSGPNTEAFF.

This clonotype was seen at least ten times. The V gene is TRBV9, the J gene TRBJ1-1; 7 bases align to TRBD1. V lost 0 bases to trimming and J lost 3 bases; unmatched junction nucleotides: 8. Germline-derived CDR1 and CDR2 are SGDLS and YYNGEE. The CDR3 spans 16 residues. Here the CDR3 DNA reads TGTGCCAGCAGCGTAGAACCGGGGACAGCTTACACTGAAGCTTTCTTT. Amino acids: CASSVEPGTAYTEAFF.

The sample holds many counts of this clonotype. This chain links TRBV4-3 with TRBJ1-4, with unresolved D. CDR1 is LGHNA and CDR2 is YSLEER in the germline V gene. The CDR3 consists of 15 residues. Trimming pared 1 base from V and 3 bases from J, leaving 9 bases between. In nucleotides, the CDR3 is TGCGCCAGCAGCCAAGGCGGCAGATCTAATGAAAAACTGTTTTTT. Translated: CASSQGGRSNEKLFF.

The chain carries TRBV5-1 and TRBJ2-7; tentatively, D is TRBD1 (6 bases). The V end lost 0 bases, the J end lost 7 bases, and 11 bases lay between the germline ends. CDR1 and CDR2 (germline): SGHRS, YFSETQ. CDR3 length equals 13 residues. CDR3 in amino acids: CASSLVETGEQYF. The CDR3 nucleotides read TGCGCCAGCAGCTTGGTTGAAACAGGGGAGCAGTACTTC.

Details on this clonotype: Since no conserved phenylalanine or tryptophan closes the CDR3, a read error is the likely cause. The V gene is TRBV6-2 or TRBV6-3, the J gene TRBJ1-2; D perhaps matches TRBD1 (5 bases). Trimming cost V 6 bases and J 4 bases, with 12 bases left between them. CDR3 size: 13 residues. Germline lookup yields CDR1 MNHEY and CDR2 SVGEGT. This chain's CDR3 is CASSRQGSYGYTS. CDR3 DNA: TGTGCCAGCAGCCGTCAGGGATCCTATGGCTACACCTCC.

A few counts support this clonotype. This sequence joins TRBV28 and TRBJ2-7; D gene unclear. The V gene's germline CDR1 is MDHEN and CDR2 SYDVKM. The V and J ends lost 5 bases and 4 bases respectively, with 15 bases between them. The CDR3 contains 14 residues. This chain's CDR3 is CASSPRIGRYEQYF. The CDR3 DNA is TGTGCCAGCAGTCCCCGGATTGGCCGATACGAGCAGTACTTC.

The V gene is TRBV20-1, the J gene TRBJ1-1, with D unclear. Germline V gives CDR1 DFQATT, CDR2 SNEGSKA (reference sequence). V lost 5 bases and J 1 base, leaving 8 bases between the germline ends. The CDR3 runs to 12 residues. The CDR3 spells CSADGRNTEAFF. CDR3 DNA sequence: TGCAGTGCTGACGGACGGAACACTGAAGCTTTCTTT.

This clonotype was counted ten times or more. The rearrangement joins TRBV6-1 to TRBJ2-5, with TRBD1 matching over 11 bases. In germline, CDR1 is MNHNS, CDR2 SASEGT. The CDR3 has 17 amino acids. J was trimmed by 0 bases and V by 5 bases; bases with no gene match: 8. CDR3: CASSRTGGAKYQETQYF. The CDR3 DNA follows: TGTGCCAGCAGTCGGACAGGGGGCGCCAAGTACCAAGAGACCCAGTACTTC.

The CDR3 loop reads CASTGTGVNEQFF. As DNA, the CDR3 is TGTGCCAGTACCGGGACAGGGGTCAATGAGCAGTTCTTC. The V and J genes are TRBV2 and TRBJ2-1; TRBD1 matches at 10 bases. The germline CDR1 and CDR2 sequences are SNHLY and FYNNEI. This CDR3 spans 13 amino acids. The V gene end was trimmed by 9 bases and the J gene end by 6 bases; junction bases not matched to a gene: 5.

The chain couples TRBV2 to TRBJ2-6; possible D gene TRBD1, 6 bases. Trimming removed 3 bases from V and 2 bases from J, with 20 bases in between. CDR1 is SNHLY, CDR2 FYNNEI, per germline. CDR3 length: 19 amino acids. The CDR3 sequence is CASSDPPGQGFTGANVLTF. CDR3 coding DNA: TGTGCCAGCAGTGATCCCCCCGGGCAGGGGTTTACTGGGGCCAACGTCCTGACTTTC.

This clonotype appeared many times. The chain uses TRBV27 and TRBJ1-1, with D hard to call. This CDR3 contains 15 residues. The V end lost 1 base, the J end lost 2 bases, and 11 bases lay between the germline ends. Germline CDR1 and CDR2: MNHEY and SMNVEV (reference sequence). CDR3 DNA sequence: TGTGCCAGCAGTTTATTAGGTCACCAAAACACTGAAGCTTTCTTT. Translated: CASSLLGHQNTEAFF.

This clonotype was detected many times. The V call is TRBV6-1, the J call TRBJ1-5, with D perhaps matching TRBD1 (6 bases). Germline V gene sequence: CDR1 MNHNS, CDR2 SASEGT. The V end lost 6 bases, the J end lost 0 bases, and 12 bases lay between the germline ends. The CDR3 is 15 amino acids. The CDR3 sequence is CASRGTGYSNQPQHF. The CDR3 DNA reads TGTGCCAGCAGGGGAACAGGGTATAGCAATCAGCCCCAGCATTTT.

At least ten counts were recorded for this clonotype. V usage is TRBV7-9 and J usage is TRBJ2-7; unclear D gene. Germline V gives CDR1 SEHNR, CDR2 FQNEAQ (reference sequence). With 5 bases removed from V and 4 bases from J, the gap between germline ends came to 6 bases. The CDR3 length is 11 residues. The CDR3 DNA is TGTGCCAGCAGCACAGAGTACGAGCAGTACTTC. Translated: CASSTEYEQYF.

The chain employs TRBV24-1 and TRBJ2-3, with TRBD1 as a possible D gene (5 bases). Germline V gene lookup returns CDR1 KGHDR and CDR2 SFDVKD. The CDR3 is 14 residues long. Trimming removed 4 bases at V and 9 bases at J, with 16 bases between. CDR3 protein: CATSEPTGIQTQYF. In DNA form, the CDR3 reads TGTGCCACCAGTGAACCTACAGGAATACAAACGCAGTATTTT.

For this clonotype: An end of the junction differs from the germline gene, which may be a read error. This chain uses TRBV7-3 with TRBJ2-3, with TRBD2 matching over 7 bases. Germline lookup yields CDR1 SGHTA and CDR2 FQGTGA. This CDR3 is built from 14 residues. CDR3 nucleotides: TGTGGCAGCGTTGGCGGGAGAGGTACAGATACGCAGTATTTT. This sequence encodes CGSVGGRGTDTQYF.

This clonotype has a count of ten or more. This chain links TRBV28 with TRBJ1-1; D ambiguous. The ends were cut back, 3 bases at V and 5 bases at J, with 16 bases in the middle. The CDR3 loop spans 15 amino acids. The germline V gene has CDR1 MDHEN and CDR2 SYDVKM. For the CDR3, the DNA is TGTGCCAGCAGTTTTCTCCTCCTACGAGGAACTGAAGCTTTCTTT. Protein: CASSFLLLRGTEAFF.

The V gene is TRBV23-1, the J gene TRBJ2-7, with 8 bases aligning to TRBD1. TRBV23-1 counts as an open reading frame of uncertain function. Trimming cost V 2 bases and J 3 bases; bases outside gene matches: 12. CDR3 size: 17 residues. CDR3 protein: CASSQRRTGPPLYEQYF. The CDR3 nucleotides read TGCGCCAGCAGTCAACGCAGGACAGGGCCCCCTCTCTACGAGCAGTACTTC.

This clonotype was seen at least ten times. The chain uses TRBV28 and TRBJ2-1; 7 nucleotides agree with TRBD2. The V gene's germline CDR1 is MDHEN and CDR2 SYDVKM. CDR3 length: 16 residues. V lost 5 bases, J lost 9 bases, and 16 bases stayed unmatched. DNA for the CDR3: TGTGCCAGCAGTAGACCCATGGGGGGAGGGGTCGGTGAGCAGTTCTTC. The encoded protein is CASSRPMGGGVGEQFF.

This clonotype was seen many times. The DNA for the CDR3 is TGCAGTGCTAGAGCGGCCAGGGGGCGAGAACTCGACAACTATGGCTACACCTTC. Translation: CSARAARGRELDNYGYTF. The chain carries TRBV20-1 and TRBJ1-2; 8 bases fit TRBD1. The CDR3 runs to 18 residues. V was pared by 1 base and J by 2 bases, with 15 bases of the junction left unmatched. Germline values: CDR1 DFQATT, CDR2 SNEGSKA (reference sequence).

This clonotype was seen more than once but under ten times. J is TRBJ2-5 and V is TRBV27, with a possible D match to TRBD1 (6 bases). Germline CDR1 MNHEY, CDR2 SMNVEV (reference sequence). V lost 6 bases and J 4 bases, leaving 15 bases between the germline ends. The CDR3 is 14 residues long. The CDR3 loop reads CASRRTGNRETQYF. The CDR3, as DNA: TGTGCCAGCAGAAGAACAGGGAATAGAGAGACCCAGTACTTC.

The CDR3 reads CASSFGGSYYGYTF. The CDR3 DNA reads TGTGCCAGCAGCTTTGGGGGGTCATACTATGGCTACACCTTC. The chain carries TRBV7-2 and TRBJ1-2; a weak D match, TRBD1 (5 bases). The germline gives CDR1 SGHTA, CDR2 FQGNSA. The CDR3 sequence is 14 residues long. Trimming stripped 3 bases from V and 3 bases from J, with 11 bases between.

In its sample, this clonotype was seen a few times. This chain joins TRBV6-6 and TRBJ1-1; D is undetermined. The CDR3 covers 10 residues. CDR1 is MNHNY, CDR2 SVGAGI, per germline (reference sequence). Trimming cost V 7 bases and J 11 bases, with 11 bases left between them. CDR3 nucleotide sequence: TGTGCCAGCATTGGTTTGGGGGCTTTCTTT. Translated, it gives CASIGLGAFF.

This clonotype was seen a handful of times. The chain combines TRBV4-1 with TRBJ1-2; D might be TRBD1 (5 bases). CDR3 length: 15 residues. Between the trimmed V and J ends, which lost 1 base and 4 bases, there was a span of 13 bases. Germline loops: CDR1 MGHRA, CDR2 YSYEKL. CDR3: CASSQGPGTAYGYTF. The CDR3 DNA is TGCGCCAGCAGCCAAGGTCCCGGGACCGCCTATGGCTACACCTTC.

This chain joins TRBV7-9 and TRBJ1-5; 8 nucleotides align to TRBD1. CDR1 and CDR2 (germline): SEHNR, FQNEAQ (reference sequence). This CDR3 has 17 amino acids. Trimming cost V 5 bases and J 2 bases; bases outside gene matches: 11. For the CDR3, the DNA is TGTGCCAGCAGCCCGGGACAGGCCCCATCCGGCAATCAGCCCCAGCATTTT. It yields the protein CASSPGQAPSGNQPQHF. Supplemented by reference TRBV7-9 and TRBJ1-5, the full variable domain reads DTGVSQNPRHKITKRGQNVTFRCDPISEHNRLYWYRQTLGQGPEFLTYFQNEAQLEKSRLLSDRFSAERPKGSFSTLEIQRTEQGDSAMYLCASSPGQAPSGNQPQHFGDGTRLSIL.